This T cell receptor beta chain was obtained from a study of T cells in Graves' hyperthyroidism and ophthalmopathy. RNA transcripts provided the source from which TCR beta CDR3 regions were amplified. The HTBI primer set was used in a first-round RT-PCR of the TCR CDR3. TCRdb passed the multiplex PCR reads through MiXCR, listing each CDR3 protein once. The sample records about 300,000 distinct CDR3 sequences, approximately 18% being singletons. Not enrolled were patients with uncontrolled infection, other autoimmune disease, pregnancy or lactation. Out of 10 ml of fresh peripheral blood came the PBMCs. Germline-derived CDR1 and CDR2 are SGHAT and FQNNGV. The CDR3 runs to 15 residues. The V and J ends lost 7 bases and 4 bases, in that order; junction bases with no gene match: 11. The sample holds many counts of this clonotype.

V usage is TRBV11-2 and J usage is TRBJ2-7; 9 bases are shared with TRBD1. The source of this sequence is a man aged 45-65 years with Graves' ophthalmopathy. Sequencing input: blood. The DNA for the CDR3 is TGTGCCAGCAACCCATCGACAGGGGGACGTTACGAGCAGTACTTC. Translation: CASNPSTGGRYEQYF.